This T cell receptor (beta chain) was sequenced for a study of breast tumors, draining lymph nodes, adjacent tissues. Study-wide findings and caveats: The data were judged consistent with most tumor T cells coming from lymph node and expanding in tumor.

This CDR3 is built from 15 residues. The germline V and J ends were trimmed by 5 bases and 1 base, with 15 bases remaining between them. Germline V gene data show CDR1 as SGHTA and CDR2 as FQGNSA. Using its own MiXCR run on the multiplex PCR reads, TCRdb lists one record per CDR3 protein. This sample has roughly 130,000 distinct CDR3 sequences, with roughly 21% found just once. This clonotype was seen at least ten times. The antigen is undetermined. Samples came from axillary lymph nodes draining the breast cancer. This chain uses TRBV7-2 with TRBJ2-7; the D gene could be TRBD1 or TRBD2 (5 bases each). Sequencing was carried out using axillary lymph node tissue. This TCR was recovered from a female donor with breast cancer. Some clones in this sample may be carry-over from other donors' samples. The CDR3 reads CASSGGGSRSYEQYF. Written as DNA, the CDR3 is TGTGCCAGCAGCGGTGGGGGTAGCAGGTCCTACGAGCAGTACTTC.